This TCR beta chain was found in a study of T cell responses to AZD1222 COVID-19 vaccine. The V end lost 6 bases, the J end lost 5 bases, and 14 bases lay between the germline ends. CDR1 is LNHDA and CDR2 is SQIVND in the germline V gene (reference sequence). The CDR3 totals 15 residues. Produced via immunoSEQ multiplex PCR; TCRdb's table is partial and in-frame only. The table includes about 150,000 clones, about 90% detected once. This chain joins TRBV19 and TRBJ1-6; D is possibly TRBD1 (6 bases). Sequencing used peripheral blood, obtained 28 days after the second AZD1222 dose. The receptor was derived from an adult who received the AZD1222 COVID-19 vaccine. The CDR3 loop is CASSVGAGDNSPLHF. The CDR3, as DNA: TGTGCCAGTAGCGTTGGGGCAGGGGATAATTCACCCCTCCACTTT.